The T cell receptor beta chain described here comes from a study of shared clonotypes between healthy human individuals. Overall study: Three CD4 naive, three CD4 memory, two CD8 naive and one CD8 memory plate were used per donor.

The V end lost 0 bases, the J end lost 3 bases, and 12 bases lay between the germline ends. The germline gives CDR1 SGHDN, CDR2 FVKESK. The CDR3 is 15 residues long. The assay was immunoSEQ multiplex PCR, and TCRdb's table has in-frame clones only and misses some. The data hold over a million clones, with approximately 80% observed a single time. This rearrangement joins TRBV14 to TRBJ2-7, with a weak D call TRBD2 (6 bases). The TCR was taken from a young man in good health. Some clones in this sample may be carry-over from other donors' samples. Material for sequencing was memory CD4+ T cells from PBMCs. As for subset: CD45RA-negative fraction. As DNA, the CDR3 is TGTGCCAGCAGCCAAGATGCAAGGACTAACTACGAGCAGTACTTC. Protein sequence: CASSQDARTNYEQYF.